This TCR beta chain was sequenced during a study of shared clonotypes between healthy human individuals. Study background: The donors, two women and a few men, were aged 18 to 49. There were three CD4 naive, three CD4 memory, two CD8 naive and one CD8 memory plates per donor.

Between the trimmed V and J ends, which lost 0 bases and 8 bases, there was a span of 10 bases. Germline loops: CDR1 PRHDT, CDR2 FYEKMQ (reference sequence). The CDR3 loop spans 13 amino acids. Positive CCR7 selection of CD45RO-negative cells yielded the naive CD8 cells, and terminally differentiated effector memory CD45RA+ cells were excluded. The protocol was immunoSEQ multiplex PCR, while the TCRdb copy is restricted to in-frame clones and leaves out a portion. The data contain about 2.1 million clones, about 92% of them singletons. To note about this clone: Its target is not known.

Findings and limits, study-wide: Generation of non-shared clonotypes was less probable than generation of clonotypes shared by all four donors. The sharing of about 5% of naive CD4 clonotypes was seen across several donors.

The receptor's source is a man younger than 35 in good health. Some clones in this sample may be carry-over from other donors' samples. The chain links TRBV13 to TRBJ1-1, with D uncertain. Sequenced: naive CD8+ T cells from PBMCs. The CDR3: CASSLGRVPEAFF. The CDR3 DNA reads TGTGCCAGCAGCTTAGGGCGGGTGCCCGAAGCTTTCTTT.